This section outlines one T cell receptor (beta chain) sequence together with its context. Its specificity is not known. PCR involved 60 Vbeta and 13 Jbeta primers. Sequencing was performed with immunoSEQ multiplex PCR; in TCRdb, only in-frame clones are kept and a portion is missing. Of around 99,000 clones in the sample, approximately 84% were seen once. These data are taken from a study of cytomegalovirus exposure and HLA in healthy donors. Study-wide background: Counted in an early data release were some 81 million unique TCRs from HLA-typed donors. Findings and limits, study-wide: In a later analysis, V- and J-gene trimming of beta chains associated with a DCLRE1C missense variant, replicated independently. Common viral pathogens (according to a later analysis) appeared linked to several of the most significant clusters.

The CDR3 loop spans 14 amino acids. Germline lookup yields CDR1 SGHVS and CDR2 FQNEAQ. V was pared by 4 bases and J by 6 bases, with 12 bases between. The receptor comes from a man under 40 in good health and CMV-seronegative. This chain uses TRBV7-8 with TRBJ2-2; the D is unclear. The sample was PBMCs. The CDR3 nucleotides are TGTGCCAGCAGCTCCCACTTACTGGCCGGGGAGCTGTTTTTT. This gives the protein CASSSHLLAGELFF.